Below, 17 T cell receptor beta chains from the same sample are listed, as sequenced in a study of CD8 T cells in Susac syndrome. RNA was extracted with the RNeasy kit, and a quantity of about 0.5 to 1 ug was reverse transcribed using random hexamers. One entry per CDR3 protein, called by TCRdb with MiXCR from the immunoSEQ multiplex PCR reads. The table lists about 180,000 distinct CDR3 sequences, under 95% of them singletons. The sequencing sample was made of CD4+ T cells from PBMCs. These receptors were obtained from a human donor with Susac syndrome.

CDR3 sequence (DNA): TGCAGTGCCTTTCGACTACTGAACACTGAAGCTTTCTTT. Its translation is CSAFRLLNTEAFF. The V gene is TRBV20-1, the J gene TRBJ1-1; D is undetermined. Trimming took 6 bases from V and 0 from J, leaving 11 bases between them. CDR1 and CDR2 from the germline V gene are DFQATT and SNEGSKA (reference sequence). The CDR3 extends over 13 amino acids.

The CDR3 DNA reads as TGTGCCTGGAACCCGGACAGGGTGAACACTGAAGCTTTCTTT. Translation: CAWNPDRVNTEAFF. This sequence joins TRBV30 and TRBJ1-1; 8 nucleotides match TRBD1. Trimming took 4 bases from V and 0 from J; bases not matched to a gene: 4. CDR1 is GTSNPN, CDR2 SVGIG, per germline (reference sequence). This CDR3 comprises 14 residues.

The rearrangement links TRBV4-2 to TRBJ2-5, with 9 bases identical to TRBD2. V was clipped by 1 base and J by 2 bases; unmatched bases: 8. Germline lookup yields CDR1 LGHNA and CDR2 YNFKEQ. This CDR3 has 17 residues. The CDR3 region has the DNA TGTGCCAGCAGCCAAGGGGGGGATAGCGGGGGACAAGAGACCCAGTACTTC. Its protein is CASSQGGDSGGQETQYF.

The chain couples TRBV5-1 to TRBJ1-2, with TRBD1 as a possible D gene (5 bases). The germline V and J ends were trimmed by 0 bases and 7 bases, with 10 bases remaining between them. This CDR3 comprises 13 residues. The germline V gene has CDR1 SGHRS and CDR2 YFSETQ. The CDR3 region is CASSLAGYGGYTF. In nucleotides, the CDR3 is TGCGCCAGCAGCTTGGCAGGGTACGGTGGCTACACCTTC.

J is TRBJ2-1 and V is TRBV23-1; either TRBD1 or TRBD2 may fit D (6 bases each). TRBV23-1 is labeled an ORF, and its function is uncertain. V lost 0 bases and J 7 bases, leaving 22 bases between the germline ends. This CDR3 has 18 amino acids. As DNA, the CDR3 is TGCGCCAGCAGTCAATCTCGCGACCGCGGAACAGGGAGGAATGAGCAGTTCTTC. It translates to CASSQSRDRGTGRNEQFF.

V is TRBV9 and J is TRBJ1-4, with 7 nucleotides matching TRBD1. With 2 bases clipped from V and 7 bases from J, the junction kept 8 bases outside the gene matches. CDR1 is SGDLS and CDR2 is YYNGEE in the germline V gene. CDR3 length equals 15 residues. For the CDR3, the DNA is TGTGCCAGCAGCGTTAGACAGGGACAAGGTGAAAAACTGTTTTTT. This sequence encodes CASSVRQGQGEKLFF.

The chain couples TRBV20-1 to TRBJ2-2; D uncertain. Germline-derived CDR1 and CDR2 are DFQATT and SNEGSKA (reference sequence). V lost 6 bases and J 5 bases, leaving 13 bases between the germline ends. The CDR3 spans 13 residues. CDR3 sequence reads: CSAVQLGTGELFF. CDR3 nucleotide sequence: TGCAGTGCCGTCCAACTGGGGACCGGGGAGCTGTTTTTT.

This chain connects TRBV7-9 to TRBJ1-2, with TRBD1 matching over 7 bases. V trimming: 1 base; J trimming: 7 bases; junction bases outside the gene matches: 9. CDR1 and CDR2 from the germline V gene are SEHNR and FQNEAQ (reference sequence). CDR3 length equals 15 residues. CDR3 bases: TGTGCCAGCAGCTTAGATAGCCGGGACAGCCTTGGCTACACCTTC. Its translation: CASSLDSRDSLGYTF.

CDR3 DNA: TGTGCCACCAGCAGAGGCCGGGACAGGGGTTTGGGCTACACCTTC. Translating gives CATSRGRDRGLGYTF. V gene TRBV15 combines with J gene TRBJ1-2; 10 positions agree with TRBD1. V lost 1 base to trimming and J lost 8 bases; unmatched junction nucleotides: 7. Germline CDR1 is LNHNV and CDR2 is YYDKDF (reference sequence). The CDR3 consists of 15 residues.

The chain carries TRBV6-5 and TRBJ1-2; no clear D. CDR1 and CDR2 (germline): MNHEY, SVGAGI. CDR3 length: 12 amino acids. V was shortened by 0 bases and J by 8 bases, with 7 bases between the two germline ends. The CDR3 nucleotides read TGTGCCAGCAGTTACTCGGTCCGGGGCTACACCTTC. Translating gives CASSYSVRGYTF.

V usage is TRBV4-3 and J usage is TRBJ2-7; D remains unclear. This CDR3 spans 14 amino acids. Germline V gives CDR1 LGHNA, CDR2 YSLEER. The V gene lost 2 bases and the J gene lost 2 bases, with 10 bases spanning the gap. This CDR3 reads CASSQQVGPYEQYF. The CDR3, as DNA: TGCGCCAGCAGCCAACAGGTCGGGCCCTACGAGCAGTACTTC.

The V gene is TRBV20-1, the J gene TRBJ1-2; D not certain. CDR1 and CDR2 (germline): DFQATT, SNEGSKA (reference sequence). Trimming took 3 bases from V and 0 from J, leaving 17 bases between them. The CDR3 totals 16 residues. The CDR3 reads CSASGGAAVTNYGYTF. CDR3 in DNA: TGCAGTGCTAGTGGCGGCGCCGCTGTGACTAACTATGGCTACACCTTC.

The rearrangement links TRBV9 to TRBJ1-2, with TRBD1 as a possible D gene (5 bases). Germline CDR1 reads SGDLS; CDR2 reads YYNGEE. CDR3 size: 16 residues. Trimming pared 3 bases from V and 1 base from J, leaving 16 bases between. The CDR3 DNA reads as TGTGCCAGCAGCGCGGCAACAGGTTCTTATAACTATGGCTACACCTTC. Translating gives CASSAATGSYNYGYTF.

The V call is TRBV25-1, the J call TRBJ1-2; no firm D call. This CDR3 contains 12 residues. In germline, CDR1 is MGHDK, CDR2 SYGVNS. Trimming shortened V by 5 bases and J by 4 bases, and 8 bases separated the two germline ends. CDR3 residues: CASSNDIYGYTF. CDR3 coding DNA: TGTGCCAGCAGTAACGACATCTATGGCTACACCTTC.

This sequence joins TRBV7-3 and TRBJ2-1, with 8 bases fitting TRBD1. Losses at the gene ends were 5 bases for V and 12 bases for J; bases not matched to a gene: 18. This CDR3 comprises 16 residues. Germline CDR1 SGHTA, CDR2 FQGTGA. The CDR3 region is CASSLNPGQGSKGQFF. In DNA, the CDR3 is TGTGCCAGCAGCCTAAACCCCGGACAGGGATCTAAGGGGCAGTTCTTC.

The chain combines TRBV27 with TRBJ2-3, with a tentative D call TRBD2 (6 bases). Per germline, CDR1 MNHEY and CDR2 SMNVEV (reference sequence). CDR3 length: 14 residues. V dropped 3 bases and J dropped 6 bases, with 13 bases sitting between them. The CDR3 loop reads CASSFLLASDTQYF. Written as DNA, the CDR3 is TGTGCCAGCAGTTTTCTACTAGCTTCCGATACGCAGTATTTT.

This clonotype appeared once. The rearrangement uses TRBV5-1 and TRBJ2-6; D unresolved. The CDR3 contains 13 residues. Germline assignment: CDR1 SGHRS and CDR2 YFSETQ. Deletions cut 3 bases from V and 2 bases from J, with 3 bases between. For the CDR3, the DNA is TGCGCCAGCAGCTCCACTGGGGCCAACGTCCTGACTTTC. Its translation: CASSSTGANVLTF.